One and the same sample provided the 15 T cell receptor beta chains below, sequenced in a study of cytomegalovirus exposure and HLA in healthy donors. Primers: 60 Vbeta forward and 13 Jbeta reverse. Measured with immunoSEQ multiplex PCR; TCRdb has only the in-frame clones, and not every one. The table lists some 190,000 clones, approximately 86% of them singletons. The specimen sequenced was PBMCs. The receptors originated from a woman aged 25 to 39 in good health and CMV-seronegative.

V usage is TRBV28 and J usage is TRBJ1-6; D is ambiguous. The CDR3 spans 13 residues. Germline V CDR1 and CDR2: MDHEN, SYDVKM. V lost 7 bases and J 10 bases, leaving 14 bases between the germline ends. Here the CDR3 reads CASTRVEASPLHF. Written as DNA, the CDR3 is TGTGCCAGCACCCGGGTGGAGGCATCACCCCTCCACTTT.

As concerns this clone: The same CDR3 also results from other DNA sequences found in this sample. This chain joins TRBV20-1 and TRBJ2-3; TRBD2 matches 8 bases. The junction had 1 base not matched to a gene; V was cut back by 5 bases and J by 6 bases. Germline CDR1 is DFQATT and CDR2 is SNEGSKA (reference sequence). This CDR3 contains 11 residues. CDR3 amino acids: CSARLADTQYF. The CDR3 DNA reads as TGCAGTGCTCGACTAGCGGATACGCAGTATTTT.

This clone was recorded once. The chain couples TRBV11-2 to TRBJ2-7, with TRBD2 matching over 9 bases. Germline V gene data show CDR1 as SGHAT and CDR2 as FQNNGV. The CDR3 sequence is 14 residues long. Trimming at V came to 4 bases and at J to 4 bases, leaving 5 bases not matched to a gene. CDR3 protein: CASSSLAGDYEQYF. The CDR3 nucleotides read TGTGCCAGCAGCTCTTTAGCGGGAGATTACGAGCAGTACTTC. The full variable domain, completed using reference TRBV11-2 and TRBJ2-7, is EAGVAQSPRYKIIEKRQSVAFWCNPISGHATLYWYQQILGQGPKLLIQFQNNGVVDDSQLPKDRFSAERLKGVDSTLKIQPAKLEDSAVYLCASSSLAGDYEQYFGPGTRLTVT.

The chain combines TRBV2 with TRBJ1-2; the D gene is possibly TRBD1 (6 bases). CDR1 and CDR2 (germline): SNHLY, FYNNEI. Deletions cut 5 bases from V and 1 base from J, with 14 bases between. There are 15 residues in the CDR3. The CDR3 bases are TGTGCCAGCAGTTCCGACAGGTCTTATAACTATGGCTACACCTTC. It translates to CASSSDRSYNYGYTF.

V is TRBV14 and J is TRBJ2-5, with D possibly being TRBD1 (6 bases). The CDR3 contains 16 residues. Germline V gives CDR1 SGHDN, CDR2 FVKESK. The V end lost 5 bases, the J end lost 2 bases, and 18 bases lay between the germline ends. For the CDR3, the DNA is TGTGCCAGCAGCTCCGGGGCTCCGGGGACACAAGAGACCCAGTACTTC. Translated, it gives CASSSGAPGTQETQYF.

The chain links TRBV7-9 to TRBJ2-7, with 7 bases that match TRBD1. The length of the CDR3 is 15 residues. V dropped 0 bases and J dropped 3; count of bases not matched to a gene: 5. Germline values: CDR1 SEHNR, CDR2 FQNEAQ (reference sequence). CDR3 sequence: CASSLAGGLSYEQYF. CDR3 in DNA: TGTGCCAGCAGCTTAGCAGGGGGCCTAAGCTACGAGCAGTACTTC.

This clone was found a few times. The genes are TRBV30 and TRBJ2-3; no definite D call. The ends were cut back, 4 bases at V and 4 bases at J, with 9 bases in the middle. The V gene's germline CDR1 is GTSNPN and CDR2 SVGIG (reference sequence). The CDR3 loop spans 12 amino acids. CDR3 protein: CAWNPVADTQYF. The DNA for the CDR3 is TGTGCCTGGAACCCAGTGGCAGATACGCAGTATTTT.

V is TRBV4-1 and J is TRBJ2-7; TRBD1 matches at 7 bases. Trimming took 3 bases from V and 2 from J; bases not matched to a gene: 7. The germline V gene encodes CDR1 MGHRA and CDR2 YSYEKL. This CDR3 has 15 amino acids. The CDR3 reads CASSQRQGVAYEQYF. The CDR3 region has the DNA TGCGCCAGCAGCCAGAGACAGGGTGTCGCCTACGAGCAGTACTTC.

V usage is TRBV5-4 and J usage is TRBJ2-5; 10 bases are a match to TRBD1. The J call may be mistaken, given a closer DNA end match to TRBJ2-7. In germline, CDR1 is SGHNT, CDR2 YYREEE (reference sequence). The CDR3 contains 15 residues. The CDR3, as DNA: TGTGCCAGCAGCCTTGGGGGGACAGGGGCCTACGAGCAGTACTTC. Protein: CASSLGGTGAYEQYF.

Comments on this clone: Different DNA sequences within this sample yield the same CDR3. The chain recombines TRBV2 with TRBJ2-7; TRBD2 might be the D (5 bases). V lost 8 bases, J lost 7 bases, and 12 bases lay in between. Germline V CDR1 and CDR2: SNHLY, FYNNEI. CDR3 length: 11 residues. Here the CDR3 reads CASLAGGEQYF. CDR3 nucleotide sequence: TGTGCCAGCCTAGCCGGCGGGGAGCAGTACTTC.

The V call is TRBV9, the J call TRBJ1-1; a weak D match, TRBD1 (5 bases). Germline CDR1 is SGDLS and CDR2 is YYNGEE. The CDR3 runs to 14 residues. V was trimmed by 3 bases and J by 5 bases, leaving 14 bases between them. Here the CDR3 DNA reads TGTGCCAGCAGCGCCCAGACCGGGGGGACTGAAGCTTTCTTT. It specifies CASSAQTGGTEAFF. The variable domain in full, completed from reference TRBV9 and TRBJ1-1, reads DSGVTQTPKHLITATGQRVTLRCSPRSGDLSVYWYQQSLDQGLQFLIQYYNGEERAKGNILERFSAQQFPDLHSELNLSSLELGDSALYFCASSAQTGGTEAFFGQGTRLTVV.

The chain carries TRBV18 and TRBJ2-5, with a possible D match to TRBD2 (6 bases). Trimming shortened V by 2 bases and J by 4 bases, and 11 bases separated the two germline ends. The CDR3 totals 14 residues. In germline, CDR1 is KGHSH, CDR2 LQKENI. CDR3 amino acids: CASSPGTGVETQYF. The CDR3 DNA reads as TGTGCCAGCTCACCAGGAACGGGGGTAGAGACCCAGTACTTC.

The gene calls are TRBV9 and TRBJ2-1, with TRBD1 as a possible D gene (5 bases). The germline V and J ends were trimmed by 6 bases and 7 bases, with 11 bases remaining between them. In germline, CDR1 is SGDLS, CDR2 YYNGEE. This CDR3 has 12 residues. The CDR3 region has the DNA TGTGCCAGCAACATAAGGGGTAATGAGCAGTTCTTC. Residues: CASNIRGNEQFF.

This chain connects TRBV21-1 to TRBJ2-1; TRBD2, as called in the table, went unchecked against the DNA. TRBV21-1 is a documented pseudogene. There are 15 residues in the CDR3. CDR3 DNA sequence: TGTGCCAGCAGCAAAGGGCTAGCGGGGGGAGGTGAGCAGTTCTTC. Translating gives CASSKGLAGGGEQFF.

V and J are TRBV7-9 and TRBJ1-3; 7 nucleotides align to TRBD1. V shed 3 bases, J shed 0 bases, and the junction held 5 bases outside the gene matches. Germline V gene sequence: CDR1 SEHNR, CDR2 FQNEAQ (reference sequence). The CDR3 is 16 residues long. In DNA, the CDR3 is TGTGCCAGCAGCTTTGACAGGGTTTACTCTGGAAACACCATATATTTT. Translated: CASSFDRVYSGNTIYF.